This passage covers 13 T cell receptor beta chains from one sample sequenced in a study of cytotoxic CD8 clonotypes in ibrutinib-treated CLL. Using immunoSEQ multiplex PCR, the repertoire was profiled, and TCRdb retains in-frame clones only, with some absent. The sample records 55,000 to 80,000 clones, approximately 54% being singletons. This material consisted of PBMCs, taken after 12 months of ibrutinib treatment. The receptors were sampled from a human donor with chronic lymphocytic leukemia.

The chain employs TRBV6-1 and TRBJ2-3; TRBD2 matches at 8 bases. CDR1 is MNHNS, CDR2 SASEGT, per germline. The CDR3 is 15 residues long. V shed 1 base, J shed 2 bases, and the junction held 2 bases outside the gene matches. Written as DNA, the CDR3 is TGTGCCAGCAGTGAAGGGACTAGCCCCACAGATACGCAGTATTTT. Its translation is CASSEGTSPTDTQYF.

With respect to this clone: The junction departs from germline at one end; a sequencing error may be responsible. J is TRBJ1-3 and V is TRBV10-3; D remains ambiguous. From germline, CDR1 is ENHRY and CDR2 SYGVKD. The CDR3 runs to 15 residues. As DNA, the CDR3 is TGTGCCAGCAGTGATCCAGCCATCTCTGGAAACACCATATATTTT. This sequence encodes CASSDPAISGNTIYF.

This chain uses TRBV14 with TRBJ2-3, with 9 bases fitting TRBD2. The V gene end was trimmed by 2 bases and the J gene end by 2 bases; junction bases not matched to a gene: 5. Germline CDR1 SGHDN, CDR2 FVKESK. This CDR3 has 16 amino acids. The CDR3 protein is CASSQPTSGLTDTQYF. The CDR3 DNA sequence: TGTGCCAGCAGCCAACCGACTAGCGGACTCACAGATACGCAGTATTTT.

The gene calls are TRBV19 and TRBJ2-1, with TRBD2 matching over 7 bases. The V segment lost 5 bases and the J segment 0 bases; nucleotides outside the gene matches: 10. The germline gives CDR1 LNHDA, CDR2 SQIVND (reference sequence). The CDR3 consists of 17 residues. CDR3 DNA: TGTGCCAGTAGTCTCCAGTCGAGCGGGATCTCCTACAATGAGCAGTTCTTC. Translating gives CASSLQSSGISYNEQFF. Together with reference TRBV19 and TRBJ2-1, the CDR3 gives the full variable domain: DGGITQSPKYLFRKEGQNVTLSCEQNLNHDAMYWYRQDPGQGLRLIYYSQIVNDFQKGDIAEGYSVSREKKESFPLTVTSAQKNPTAFYLCASSLQSSGISYNEQFFGPGTRLTVL.

The chain is built from TRBV11-2 and TRBJ1-5; possibly TRBD1 for D (6 bases). CDR3 length: 14 amino acids. The V gene's germline CDR1 is SGHAT and CDR2 FQNNGV. Trimming left V 5 bases short and J 3 bases short, with 11 bases between. The CDR3 is CASSQWGPNQPQHF. CDR3 coding DNA: TGTGCCAGCAGCCAATGGGGGCCCAATCAGCCCCAGCATTTT.

V and J are TRBV19 and TRBJ1-1, with D hard to call. The germline V and J ends were trimmed by 3 bases and 0 bases, with 5 bases remaining between them. The germline CDR1 and CDR2 sequences are LNHDA and SQIVND (reference sequence). The CDR3 is 13 residues long. The CDR3 coding sequence is TGTGCCAGTAGTATTCTCATGAACACTGAAGCTTTCTTT. This encodes CASSILMNTEAFF. Filled out from reference TRBV19 and TRBJ1-1, the complete variable domain reads DGGITQSPKYLFRKEGQNVTLSCEQNLNHDAMYWYRQDPGQGLRLIYYSQIVNDFQKGDIAEGYSVSREKKESFPLTVTSAQKNPTAFYLCASSILMNTEAFFGQGTRLTVV.

This sequence joins TRBV6-1 and TRBJ2-2; 12 bases are shared with TRBD2. Looked up from germline, CDR1 is MNHNS and CDR2 is SASEGT. With 2 bases clipped from V and 4 bases from J, the junction kept 5 bases outside the gene matches. The CDR3 has 17 residues. The chain's CDR3 is CASSESLAGGSTGELFF. The CDR3 DNA follows: TGTGCCAGCAGTGAAAGTCTAGCGGGGGGGTCCACCGGGGAGCTGTTTTTT.

This chain connects TRBV5-4 to TRBJ1-2, with D tentatively TRBD1 (6 bases). Germline V gene data show CDR1 as SGHNT and CDR2 as YYREEE (reference sequence). This CDR3 has 14 amino acids. Trimming cost V 9 bases and J 7 bases, with 22 bases left between them. The chain's CDR3 is CATRGIGVAFGYTF. CDR3 DNA sequence: TGTGCCACAAGGGGGATAGGGGTAGCATTTGGCTACACCTTC.

The chain recombines TRBV28 with TRBJ1-5; TRBD1 agrees at 8 bases. Germline V gene data show CDR1 as MDHEN and CDR2 as SYDVKM. There are 19 residues in the CDR3. V lost 2 bases to trimming and J lost 6 bases; unmatched junction nucleotides: 18. Written as DNA, the CDR3 is TGTGCCAGCAGTTTAAAGAGGGGGACAGGTTCGAACCTCGGTCAGCCCCAGCATTTT. It encodes CASSLKRGTGSNLGQPQHF.

This clone came up many times. The J gene is TRBJ1-1, the V gene TRBV20-1; no definite D call. Per the germline V gene, CDR1 is DFQATT and CDR2 is SNEGSKA (reference sequence). This CDR3 comprises 10 residues. V lost 2 bases to trimming and J lost 10 bases, with 8 bases between them. This chain's CDR3 is CSARSRLAFF. The CDR3 bases are TGCAGTGCTAGATCGCGATTAGCTTTCTTT.

The CDR3 DNA reads TGTGCCAGCAGTGGTGAAGGTGGGACCGGGGAGCTGTTTTTT. Protein product: CASSGEGGTGELFF. This sequence joins TRBV6-4 and TRBJ2-2; D remains ambiguous. CDR1 and CDR2 (germline): MRHNA, SNTAGT. V gave up 4 bases and J gave up 5 bases, with 11 bases separating them. CDR3 size: 14 residues.

The V gene is TRBV6-1, the J gene TRBJ1-2; tentative D call: TRBD1 (6 bases). The length of the CDR3 is 12 residues. CDR1 is MNHNS, CDR2 SASEGT, per germline. Trimming pared 7 bases from V and 4 bases from J, leaving 10 bases between. Here the CDR3 reads CASNGGPYGYTF. DNA for the CDR3: TGTGCCAGCAATGGGGGGCCCTATGGCTACACCTTC.

This clone was picked up a small number of times. The sample contains more than one DNA sequence encoding this CDR3. The rearrangement joins TRBV11-2 to TRBJ1-2, with unresolved D. The CDR3 is made up of 12 amino acids. CDR1 is SGHAT and CDR2 is FQNNGV in the germline V gene. V lost 1 base, J lost 8 bases, and 8 bases lay in between. The CDR3, as DNA: TGTGCCAGCAGCTTAGTAGGTTTCGGCTACACCTTC. It is translated as CASSLVGFGYTF.